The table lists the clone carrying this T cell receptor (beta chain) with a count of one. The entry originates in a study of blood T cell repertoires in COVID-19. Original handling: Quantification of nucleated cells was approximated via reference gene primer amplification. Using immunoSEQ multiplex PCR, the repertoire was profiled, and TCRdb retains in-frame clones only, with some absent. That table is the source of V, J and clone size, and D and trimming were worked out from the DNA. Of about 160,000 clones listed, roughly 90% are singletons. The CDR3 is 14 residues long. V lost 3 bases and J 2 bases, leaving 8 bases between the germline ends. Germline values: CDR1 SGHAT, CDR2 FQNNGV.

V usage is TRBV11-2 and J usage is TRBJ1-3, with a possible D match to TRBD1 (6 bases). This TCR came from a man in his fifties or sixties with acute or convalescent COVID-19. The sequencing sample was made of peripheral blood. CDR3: CASSFWGPGNTIYF. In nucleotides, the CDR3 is TGTGCCAGCAGCTTCTGGGGGCCTGGAAACACCATATATTTT.